The 21 T cell receptor beta chains reported below all come from one sample, sequenced in a study of cytomegalovirus exposure and HLA in healthy donors. Amplification used 60 Vbeta primers and 13 Jbeta primers. Libraries were prepared by immunoSEQ multiplex PCR; TCRdb keeps only in-frame clonotypes and omits some of them. The data hold about 170,000 clones, with 60% to 85% observed a single time. The sequenced sample consisted of PBMCs. All receptors come from a female donor in good health and CMV-seronegative.

The V gene is TRBV30, the J gene TRBJ2-7, with TRBD1 matching over 9 bases. The trim removed 0 bases at V and 2 bases at J, leaving 5 bases unmatched. This CDR3 region has 15 residues. The V gene's germline CDR1 is GTSNPN and CDR2 SVGIG (reference sequence). The CDR3 region has the DNA TGTGCCTGGAGTGTACCCCGGACAGGGGCCTACGAGCAGTACTTC. Protein: CAWSVPRTGAYEQYF.

The V gene is TRBV4-3, the J gene TRBJ2-4, with D unresolved. The CDR3 extends over 16 amino acids. The germline gives CDR1 LGHNA, CDR2 YSLEER. Trimming left V 0 bases short and J 8 bases short, with 17 bases between. The CDR3 DNA reads as TGCGCCAGCAGCCAAGAAAGGAACCGCCTCCAGGACATTCAGTACTTC. Its protein product is CASSQERNRLQDIQYF.

The chain is built from TRBV7-2 and TRBJ2-7, with TRBD2 matching 9 bases. The V and J ends lost 5 bases and 5 bases, in that order; junction bases with no gene match: 7. The germline V gene has CDR1 SGHTA and CDR2 FQGNSA. The length of the CDR3 is 14 residues. CDR3 residues: CASSQIAGVDEQYF. DNA of the CDR3: TGTGCCAGCAGCCAAATAGCGGGAGTGGACGAGCAGTACTTC.

CDR3 sequence: CASSSGLAGVGNEQFF. CDR3 nucleotides: TGTGCCAGCTCATCGGGACTAGCGGGAGTTGGCAATGAGCAGTTCTTC. V is TRBV18 and J is TRBJ2-1; 14 bases fit TRBD2. Unmatched junction bases numbered 6, after V lost 5 bases and J lost 6 bases. Germline assignment: CDR1 KGHSH and CDR2 LQKENI. There are 16 residues in the CDR3.

This chain joins TRBV4-2 and TRBJ2-7; 10 bases line up with TRBD1. The CDR3 loop spans 16 amino acids. Trimming took 1 base from V and 4 from J; bases not matched to a gene: 7. Germline CDR1 LGHNA, CDR2 YNFKEQ. This CDR3 reads CASSQVQGTGVYEQYF. The CDR3 DNA reads as TGTGCCAGCAGCCAAGTCCAGGGGACAGGGGTGTACGAGCAGTACTTC.

This clone was counted once. This chain joins TRBV9 and TRBJ2-7; D is possibly TRBD2 (5 bases). V was shortened by 0 bases and J by 6 bases, with 10 bases between the two germline ends. The CDR3 totals 13 residues. Germline V gene data show CDR1 as SGDLS and CDR2 as YYNGEE. The DNA for the CDR3 is TGTGCCAGCAGCGTAGCGAGGGTAGGCGAGCAGTACTTC. This gives the protein CASSVARVGEQYF.

This chain joins TRBV9 and TRBJ2-2; D is perhaps TRBD2 (6 bases). The CDR3 contains 16 residues. V shed 2 bases and J shed 1 base, with 12 bases lying between them. Germline values: CDR1 SGDLS, CDR2 YYNGEE. The CDR3 DNA sequence: TGTGCCAGCAGCGTCCTCGGGGGTGAGAACACCGGGGAGCTGTTTTTT. This translates into CASSVLGGENTGELFF.

This chain joins TRBV18 and TRBJ2-1; 13 bases are shared with TRBD2. The CDR3 has 20 residues. CDR1 KGHSH and CDR2 LQKENI come from the germline V gene. V lost 2 bases to trimming and J lost 1 base; unmatched junction nucleotides: 11. This CDR3 is CASSPDSPGLAGPSYNEQFF. The CDR3 nucleotides read TGTGCCAGCTCACCAGACTCACCGGGACTAGCGGGGCCTTCCTACAATGAGCAGTTCTTC.

This sequence joins TRBV18 and TRBJ1-4; 7 nucleotides align to TRBD1. The V segment lost 0 bases and the J segment 7 bases; nucleotides outside the gene matches: 17. The germline gives CDR1 KGHSH, CDR2 LQKENI. The CDR3 runs to 19 residues. The CDR3 sequence is CASSPPVSRQGQGGEKLFF. The CDR3 DNA reads as TGTGCCAGCTCACCACCGGTTTCACGACAGGGCCAGGGCGGTGAAAAACTGTTTTTT.

This sequence joins TRBV4-2 and TRBJ1-5; D gene uncertain. The V end lost 0 bases, the J end lost 3 bases, and 3 bases lay between the germline ends. CDR1 is LGHNA and CDR2 is YNFKEQ in the germline V gene. This CDR3 is built from 13 residues. CDR3 amino acids: CASSQDLNQPQHF. In nucleotides, the CDR3 is TGTGCCAGCAGCCAAGACCTCAATCAGCCCCAGCATTTT.

A few counts support this clone. The chain uses TRBV19 and TRBJ1-1; D remains ambiguous. This CDR3 is 13 amino acids long. CDR1 and CDR2 from the germline V gene are LNHDA and SQIVND (reference sequence). Trimming pared 6 bases from V and 2 bases from J, leaving 10 bases between. CDR3 DNA: TGTGCCAGTAGAACAACATCCAACACTGAAGCTTTCTTT. It translates to CASRTTSNTEAFF.

This chain links TRBV14 with TRBJ2-7; D gene unclear. The V and J ends lost 4 bases and 7 bases respectively, with 8 bases between them. CDR1 is SGHDN and CDR2 is FVKESK in the germline V gene. The CDR3 consists of 11 residues. CDR3 loop: CASSRTKEQYF. In DNA form, the CDR3 reads TGTGCCAGCAGCCGAACTAAGGAGCAGTACTTC.

In DNA form, the CDR3 reads TGTGCCAGCAGCCAAGGCGTAGGAGCTGAAGCTTTCTTT. Its protein is CASSQGVGAEAFF. The chain carries TRBV14 and TRBJ1-1; D remains ambiguous. The germline gives CDR1 SGHDN, CDR2 FVKESK. The V gene lost 1 base and the J gene lost 6 bases, with 9 bases spanning the gap. CDR3 length equals 13 residues.

The gene calls are TRBV30 and TRBJ2-2; 7 bases line up with TRBD2. The CDR3 is made up of 20 amino acids. The V and J ends lost 2 bases and 6 bases, in that order; junction bases with no gene match: 24. Germline V lookup: CDR1 GTSNPN, CDR2 SVGIG (reference sequence). CDR3 bases: TGTGCCTGGAGTAAATTAGTGCCTTGGGGGAGGGAACGGGGGGCCGGGGAGCTGTTTTTT. Protein: CAWSKLVPWGRERGAGELFF.

Only one count was recorded for this clone. The genes are TRBV7-3 and TRBJ1-6; D is unclear. Germline lookup yields CDR1 SGHTA and CDR2 FQGTGA. The CDR3 has 16 residues. Trimming took 1 base from V and 5 from J, leaving 12 bases between them. CDR3 in DNA: TGTGCCAGCAGCTTAAACGCGGGGAGGAATAATTCACCCCTCCACTTT. Amino acids: CASSLNAGRNNSPLHF.

This clone appeared once. The V call is TRBV6-5, the J call TRBJ1-5; D is perhaps TRBD1 (5 bases). The CDR3 covers 15 residues. Germline loops: CDR1 MNHEY, CDR2 SVGAGI. The V gene lost 0 bases and the J gene lost 3 bases, with 9 bases spanning the gap. DNA of the CDR3: TGTGCCAGCAGTTACTCCCCGACAGCCAATCAGCCCCAGCATTTT. It codes for CASSYSPTANQPQHF.

The gene calls are TRBV4-3 and TRBJ1-2, with D possibly TRBD1 on 5 matching bases. The CDR3 loop spans 15 amino acids. Germline V gene lookup returns CDR1 LGHNA and CDR2 YSLEER. V was shortened by 4 bases and J by 4 bases, with 16 bases between the two germline ends. CDR3 amino acids: CASSPLGEGAYGYTF. CDR3 DNA: TGCGCCAGCAGCCCCCTAGGGGAGGGAGCCTATGGCTACACCTTC.

About this clone: An end of the junction does not agree with germline; a read error may underlie this. The rearrangement links TRBV20-1 to TRBJ2-7, with D perhaps matching TRBD1 (6 bases). The CDR3 consists of 11 residues. CDR1 and CDR2 from the germline V gene are DFQATT and SNEGSKA (reference sequence). The CDR3 reads CSASGTTCRWF. In DNA, the CDR3 is TGCAGTGCTTCCGGGACAACCTGTAGGTGGTTC.

The V call is TRBV9, the J call TRBJ2-5; 11 bases fit TRBD2. V lost 0 bases to trimming and J lost 5 bases; unmatched junction nucleotides: 3. Germline lookup yields CDR1 SGDLS and CDR2 YYNGEE. This CDR3 is 15 amino acids long. This chain's CDR3 is CASSVGVAGGETQYF. CDR3 sequence (DNA): TGTGCCAGCAGCGTAGGAGTAGCGGGGGGGGAGACCCAGTACTTC.

The chain recombines TRBV27 with TRBJ1-1, with 7 bases matching TRBD1. Trimming took 6 bases from V and 5 from J; bases not matched to a gene: 18. CDR1 is MNHEY and CDR2 is SMNVEV in the germline V gene (reference sequence). The CDR3 sequence is 17 residues long. CDR3 protein: CASSPIGVSTGQTEAFF. For the CDR3, the DNA is TGTGCCAGCAGCCCCATCGGGGTTTCGACAGGGCAAACTGAAGCTTTCTTT.

The chain employs TRBV28 and TRBJ1-2; maybe TRBD1 (6 bases). Germline V lookup: CDR1 MDHEN, CDR2 SYDVKM. Trimming removed 5 bases at V and 6 bases at J, with 22 bases between. The CDR3 sequence is 16 residues long. CDR3: CASSMGFYRARNGYTF. Here the CDR3 DNA reads TGTGCCAGCAGTATGGGGTTCTACAGGGCAAGAAATGGCTACACCTTC.